This T cell receptor beta chain was recovered during a study of cytomegalovirus exposure and HLA in healthy donors. Whole-study findings and limits: An ancestry cluster, one associated with Asian ancestry, reportedly showed fewer N-insertions than the approximately 670-donor mean in a later analysis. TCR beta V segments were, for the most part, productive about 90% or about 30% of the time in an earlier analysis. A likely sequencing artifact accounted for one observed cluster of highly shared sequence variants. Presence/absence analyses assumed roughly uniform sequencing depth across donors.

PCR was performed using 60 Vbeta and 13 Jbeta primers. Profiled with immunoSEQ multiplex PCR; TCRdb holds only in-frame clones, not every one. The repertoire holds 150,000 to 200,000 clones, with 79% as singletons. On this clone itself: Its antigen remains unknown. Other nucleotide sequences in the sample specify the same CDR3.

The germline V and J ends were trimmed by 0 bases and 4 bases, with 10 bases remaining between them. The CDR3 is made up of 14 amino acids. Germline V gene data show CDR1 as SGDLS and CDR2 as YYNGEE. This receptor was identified in a woman in her thirties in good health and CMV-seropositive. The genes are TRBV9 and TRBJ1-1; D perhaps matches TRBD1 (5 bases). Input material: PBMCs. The CDR3 protein is CASSVGGGGTEAFF. For the CDR3, the DNA is TGTGCCAGCAGCGTAGGCGGGGGGGGCACTGAAGCTTTCTTT.